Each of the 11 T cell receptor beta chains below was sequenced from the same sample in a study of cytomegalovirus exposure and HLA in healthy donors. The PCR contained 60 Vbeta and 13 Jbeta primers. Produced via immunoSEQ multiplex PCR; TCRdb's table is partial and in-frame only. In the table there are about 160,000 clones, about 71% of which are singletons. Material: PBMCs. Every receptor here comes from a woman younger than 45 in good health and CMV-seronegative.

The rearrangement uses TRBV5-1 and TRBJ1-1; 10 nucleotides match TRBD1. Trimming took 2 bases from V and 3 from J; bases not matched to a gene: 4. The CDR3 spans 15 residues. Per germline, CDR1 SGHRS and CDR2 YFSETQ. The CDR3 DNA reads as TGCGCCAGCAGCTTACCCGGGACAGGGGACACTGAAGCTTTCTTT. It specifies CASSLPGTGDTEAFF.

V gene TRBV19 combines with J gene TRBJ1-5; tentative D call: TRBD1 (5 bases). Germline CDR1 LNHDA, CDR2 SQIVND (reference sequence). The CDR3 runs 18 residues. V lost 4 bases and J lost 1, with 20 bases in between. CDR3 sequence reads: CASSKRSREGTSNQPQHF. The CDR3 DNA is TGTGCCAGTAGTAAAAGGTCTAGGGAGGGGACGAGCAATCAGCCCCAGCATTTT.

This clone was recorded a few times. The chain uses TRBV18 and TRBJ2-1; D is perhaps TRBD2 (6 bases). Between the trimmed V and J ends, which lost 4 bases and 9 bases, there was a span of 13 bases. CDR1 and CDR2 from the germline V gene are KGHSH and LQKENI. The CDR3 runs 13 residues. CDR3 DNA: TGTGCCAGCTCACGGAGGGGTTTGTTTGAGCAGTTCTTC. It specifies CASSRRGLFEQFF.

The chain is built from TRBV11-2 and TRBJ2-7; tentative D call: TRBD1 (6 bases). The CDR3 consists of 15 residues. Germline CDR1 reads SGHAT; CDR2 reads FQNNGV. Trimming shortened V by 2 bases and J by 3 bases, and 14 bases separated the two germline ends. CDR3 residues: CASSLFQGLYYEQYF. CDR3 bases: TGTGCCAGCAGCTTATTCCAGGGGTTATACTACGAGCAGTACTTC.

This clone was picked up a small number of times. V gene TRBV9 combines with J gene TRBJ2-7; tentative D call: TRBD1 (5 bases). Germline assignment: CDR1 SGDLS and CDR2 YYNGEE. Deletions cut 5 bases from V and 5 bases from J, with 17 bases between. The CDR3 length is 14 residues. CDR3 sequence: CASSATGSPNEQYF. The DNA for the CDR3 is TGTGCCAGCAGTGCCACAGGAAGCCCCAACGAGCAGTACTTC.

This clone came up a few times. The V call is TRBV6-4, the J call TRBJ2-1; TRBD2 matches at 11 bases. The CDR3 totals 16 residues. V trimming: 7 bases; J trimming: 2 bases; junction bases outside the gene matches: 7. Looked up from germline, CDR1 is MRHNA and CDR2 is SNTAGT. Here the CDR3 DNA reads TGTGCCAGCAACCGACTAGCGGGGACCCCCTACAATGAGCAGTTCTTC. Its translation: CASNRLAGTPYNEQFF.

CDR3 DNA: TGCGCCAGCAGCTTGGCGGCAGCGGCCTTGACGGGCACTGAAGCTTTCTTT. The encoded protein is CASSLAAAALTGTEAFF. The V call is TRBV5-1, the J call TRBJ1-1; D is undetermined. The CDR3 is 17 residues long. Germline-derived CDR1 and CDR2 are SGHRS and YFSETQ. Trimming took off 0 bases at V and 4 bases at J, with 19 bases between the two ends.

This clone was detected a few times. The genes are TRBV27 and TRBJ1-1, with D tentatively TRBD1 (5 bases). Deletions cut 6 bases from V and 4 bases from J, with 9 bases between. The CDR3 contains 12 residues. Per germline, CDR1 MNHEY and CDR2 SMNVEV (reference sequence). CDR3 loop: CASRDKGTEAFF. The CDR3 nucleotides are TGTGCCAGCAGGGACAAGGGCACTGAAGCTTTCTTT.

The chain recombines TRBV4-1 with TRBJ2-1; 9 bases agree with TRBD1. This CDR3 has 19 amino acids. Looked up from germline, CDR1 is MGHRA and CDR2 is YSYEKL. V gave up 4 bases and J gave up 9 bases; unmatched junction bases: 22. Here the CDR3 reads CASSRKRHTGGTPLAEQFF. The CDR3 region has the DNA TGCGCCAGCAGCCGGAAGAGGCACACAGGGGGCACCCCCCTCGCTGAGCAGTTCTTC.

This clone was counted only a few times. CDR3 bases: TGTGCCAGCAGTTACTCGCTGGGGGGTCAGGGCGGGGAGCTGTTTTTT. Translating it yields CASSYSLGGQGGELFF. This chain joins TRBV6-5 and TRBJ2-2; D may be TRBD2 (6 bases). The CDR3 spans 16 residues. V was clipped by 0 bases and J by 7 bases, with 15 bases between them. Germline lookup yields CDR1 MNHEY and CDR2 SVGAGI.

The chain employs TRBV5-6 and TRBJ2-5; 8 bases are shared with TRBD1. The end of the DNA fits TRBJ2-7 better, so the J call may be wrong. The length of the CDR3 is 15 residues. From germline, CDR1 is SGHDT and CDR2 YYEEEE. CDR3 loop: CASSITPGGGYEQYF. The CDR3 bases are TGTGCCAGCAGCATAACTCCAGGGGGCGGATACGAGCAGTACTTC.